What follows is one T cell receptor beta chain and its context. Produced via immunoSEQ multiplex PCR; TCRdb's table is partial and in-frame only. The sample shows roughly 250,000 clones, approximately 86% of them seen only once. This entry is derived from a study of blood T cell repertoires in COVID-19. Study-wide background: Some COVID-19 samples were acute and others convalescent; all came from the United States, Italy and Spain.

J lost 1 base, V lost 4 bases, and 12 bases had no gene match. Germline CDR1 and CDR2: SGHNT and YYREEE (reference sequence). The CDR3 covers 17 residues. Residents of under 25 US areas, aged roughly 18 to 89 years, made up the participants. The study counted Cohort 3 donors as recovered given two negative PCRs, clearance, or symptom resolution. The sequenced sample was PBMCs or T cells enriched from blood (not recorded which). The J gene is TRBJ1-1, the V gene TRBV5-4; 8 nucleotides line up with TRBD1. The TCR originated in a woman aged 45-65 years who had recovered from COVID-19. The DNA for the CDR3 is TGTGCCAGCAGCCTCCCTACAGGGGGAAAGAGGAACACTGAAGCTTTCTTT. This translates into CASSLPTGGKRNTEAFF. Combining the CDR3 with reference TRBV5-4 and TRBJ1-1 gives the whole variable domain ETGVTQSPTHLIKTRGQQVTLRCSSQSGHNTVSWYQQALGQGPQFIFQYYREEENGRGNFPPRFSGLQFPNYSSELNVNALELDDSALYLCASSLPTGGKRNTEAFFGQGTRLTVV.